This T cell receptor (beta chain) emerged from a study of neurological immune-mediated disorders. Whole-study findings and limits: The highest TCR clonal expansion occurred in HTLV-1-associated myelopathy; multiple sclerosis fell below healthy controls. Expanded clones shared no identical CDR3 amino acid sequences across subjects, which suggested private TCR-beta repertoires in all groups.

Among the participants, healthy controls were blood bank volunteers in Maryland, USA. The sorted libraries were prepared using about a million CD4+ or CD8+ T cells that had themselves been sorted. This clonotype was seen repeatedly, ten times or more. Its matching antigen is unknown. In TCRdb, the 5' RACE reads were re-called with MiXCR into one record per CDR3 protein. This sample has tens of thousands of distinct CDR3 sequences, with 6.5% to 7.5% found just once. CDR1 MNHEY and CDR2 SVGAGI come from the germline V gene. The CDR3 sequence is 13 residues long. The V end was cut by 7 bases, the J end by 3 bases, with 13 bases between.

V gene TRBV6-5 combines with J gene TRBJ2-7; D may be TRBD1 (8 bases). This receptor was obtained from a man aged 45 to 65 in good health. The specimen was CD4+ T cells from blood. The CDR3 nucleotides are TGTGCCAGCAATAACAGGGGGGGCTACGAGCAGTACTTC. It is translated as CASNNRGGYEQYF.